This T cell receptor (beta chain) was obtained from a study of vaccination effects on CD4 cells after COVID-19. Data came from immunoSEQ multiplex PCR; TCRdb stores just in-frame clones and leaves some out. The sample holds over 60,000 clones, roughly 76% seen once. Antigen-specific CD4+ T cells were expanded with viral peptide pools in the ViraFEST assay before sequencing. Culture lasted 10 days before CD4+ T cell isolation. The healthy vaccine recipients, who had no prior SARS-CoV-2 infection, showed negative nucleocapsid antibodies. The CDR3 covers 19 residues. Germline CDR1 and CDR2: SGHDT and YYEEEE. V lost 3 bases and J 0 bases, leaving 21 bases between the germline ends. Turning to this clone: Its specificity is not known.

The clonotype originates from a human donor who received a COVID-19 vaccine. The chain is built from TRBV5-6 and TRBJ1-4, with TRBD1 as a possible D gene (5 bases). The sample consisted of CD4+ T cells from PBMCs cultured with HCoV-NL63 spike peptides, taken before COVID-19 vaccination. CDR3 residues: CASSSKGFGGSATNEKLFF. In nucleotides, the CDR3 is TGTGCCAGCAGCTCAAAGGGGTTTGGGGGATCGGCAACTAATGAAAAACTGTTTTTT.